This TCR beta chain was sequenced during a study of blood T cell repertoires in COVID-19. Study-level information: Acute and convalescent COVID-19 specimens originated in the United States, Italy and Spain. From T cells, B-cell-depleted T cells, or PBMCs came the material, which was cDNA or gDNA.

CDR1 and CDR2 from the germline V gene are LNHNV and YYDKDF (reference sequence). The V end lost 0 bases, the J end lost 5 bases, and 13 bases lay between the germline ends. This CDR3 is built from 15 residues. Methods used by the authors: How many nucleated cells were present was estimated from reference gene primer amplification. Using immunoSEQ multiplex PCR, the repertoire was profiled, and TCRdb retains in-frame clones only, with some absent. The DNA gave D and trimming, while V, J and clone size come from that table. The sample includes some 340,000 clones, 85% of them seen just once. The V and J genes are TRBV15 and TRBJ2-5, with D maybe TRBD1 (6 bases). This receptor was obtained from a woman aged 18-30 years with acute or convalescent COVID-19. The material sequenced was peripheral blood. The CDR3 DNA reads as TGTGCCACCAGCAGAGATCGGAACAGGGAGGAGACCCAGTACTTC. Translation gives CATSRDRNREETQYF.